The clone carrying this T cell receptor (beta chain) was recorded a few times. Antigen: not known. These data originate in a study of blood T cells in healthy people across ages. Study-level points and caveats: Researchers deemed the diversity estimates from one million T cells underestimates.

Alongside a J-beta primer mix, a sample-barcoded 5' primer served in a second PCR lasting roughly 7 to 11 cycles. Unique molecular identifiers of 12 random nucleotides labeled each cDNA. Per sample, CDR3-containing paired-end reads numbered at least 2.5 million. MiXCR, applied by TCRdb to the 5' RACE reads, yields one record per CDR3 protein. Of some 1.4 million distinct CDR3 sequences in the sample, roughly 40% were seen once. Looked up from germline, CDR1 is MGHRA and CDR2 is YSYEKL. Trimming took 2 bases from V and 4 from J; bases not matched to a gene: 7. The CDR3 length is 16 residues. V and J are TRBV4-1 and TRBJ2-3, with TRBD1 identical over 9 bases. Input material: blood. The origin of this receptor is a woman between 18 and 29 years old in good health. The CDR3 sequence: CASSQSDRGRADTQYF. CDR3 bases: TGCGCCAGCAGCCAATCGGACAGGGGACGCGCAGATACGCAGTATTTT.